Listed below are T cell receptor beta chains from one sample, sequenced in a study of control samples from healthy donors and cancer patients. Sequencing used immunoSEQ multiplex PCR; TCRdb keeps in-frame clones, though not all of them. The table records 200,000 to 250,000 clones, roughly 94% of them present only once. Sequenced input: blood. These receptors were obtained from a man in his fifties or sixties in good health. CDR3s include the opening cysteine and the closing phenylalanine or tryptophan. Each record gives: V gene, J gene, D gene, CDR3 protein, CDR3 DNA. The D gene is left open where the match is weak.

>TRBV5-1|TRBJ2-1|TRBD2
CASSFVTSGWYNEQFF
TGCGCCAGCAGCTTCGTGACTAGCGGGTGGTACAATGAGCAGTTCTTC
>TRBV12-3/TRBV12-4|TRBJ1-3|-
CATRRGGNTIYF
TGTGCCACCCGCAGGGGTGGAAACACCATATATTTT
>TRBV5-1|TRBJ2-3|-
CASSLFQGSDTQYF
TGCGCCAGCAGCTTGTTCCAGGGCTCGGATACGCAGTATTTT
>TRBV28|TRBJ1-1|TRBD1
CASSHGTGRAMQAFF
TGTGCCAGCAGTCACGGGACAGGGAGGGCGATGCAAGCTTTCTTT
>TRBV11-2|TRBJ1-3|TRBD1
CASSSQGLRNTIYF
TGTGCCAGCAGCTCACAGGGGCTTAGAAACACCATATATTTT
>TRBV15|TRBJ1-6|-
CATSRKQGNSPLHF
TGTGCCACCAGCAGAAAACAGGGAAATTCACCCCTCCACTTT
>TRBV30|TRBJ1-5|-
CAWSLGGDGQPQHF
TGTGCCTGGTCCCTTGGAGGGGATGGTCAGCCCCAGCATTTT
>TRBV30|TRBJ1-5|-
CAWSVGAIINNQPQHF
TGTGCCTGGAGTGTAGGGGCCATCATCAATAATCAGCCCCAGCATTTT
>TRBV29-1|TRBJ1-1|-
CSVESPAGGLAFF
TGCAGCGTTGAATCCCCGGCAGGCGGGTTAGCTTTCTTT
>TRBV5-1|TRBJ2-1|TRBD2
CASSPLAGGPNEQFF
TGCGCCAGCAGCCCCTTAGCGGGGGGCCCTAATGAGCAGTTCTTC
>TRBV10-3|TRBJ2-2|TRBD1
CAISPSDRANTGELFF
TGTGCCATCAGCCCTTCGGACAGGGCGAACACCGGGGAGCTGTTTTTT
>TRBV19|TRBJ2-2|-
CATYSGGLSTGELFF
TGTGCCACCTACAGTGGGGGGCTTAGCACCGGGGAGCTGTTTTTT
>TRBV5-8|TRBJ2-3|-
CASSPVNRPGTDTQYF
TGTGCCAGCAGCCCTGTCAACCGGCCCGGCACAGATACGCAGTATTTT
>TRBV2|TRBJ1-6|TRBD1
CASRPTGGGSPLHF
TGTGCCAGCAGGCCGACAGGGGGCGGATCACCCCTCCACTTT
>TRBV19|TRBJ1-1|-
CASSRGEAFF
TGTGCCAGTTCCCGCGGTGAAGCTTTCTTT
>TRBV15|TRBJ2-7|-
CATSRDSAVYYEQYF
TGTGCCACCAGCAGAGATTCCGCAGTCTACTACGAGCAGTACTTC
>TRBV2|TRBJ1-5|-
CASRRTQPQHF
TGTGCCAGCAGAAGAACTCAGCCCCAGCATTTT
>TRBV7-2|TRBJ2-7|-
CASSFGATYEQYF
TGTGCCAGCAGCTTCGGGGCCACCTACGAGCAGTACTTC
>TRBV28|TRBJ1-2|-
CASSLKGGGYTF
TGTGCCAGCAGTTTAAAGGGGGGAGGCTACACCTTC
>TRBV10-1|TRBJ1-1|TRBD1
CASRPDRASTEAFF
TGCGCCAGCAGACCAGACAGGGCATCCACTGAAGCTTTCTTT
>TRBV7-2|TRBJ2-1|TRBD2
CASSYPGLATDEQFF
TGTGCCAGCAGTTACCCGGGACTAGCGACCGATGAGCAGTTCTTC
>TRBV19|TRBJ1-2|-
CASSYTRYGYTF
TGTGCCAGTAGTTATACCCGCTATGGCTACACCTTC
>TRBV11-2|TRBJ1-5|-
CASSTPGGNSNQPQHF
TGTGCCAGCAGCACCCCGGGCGGTAATAGCAATCAGCCCCAGCATTTT